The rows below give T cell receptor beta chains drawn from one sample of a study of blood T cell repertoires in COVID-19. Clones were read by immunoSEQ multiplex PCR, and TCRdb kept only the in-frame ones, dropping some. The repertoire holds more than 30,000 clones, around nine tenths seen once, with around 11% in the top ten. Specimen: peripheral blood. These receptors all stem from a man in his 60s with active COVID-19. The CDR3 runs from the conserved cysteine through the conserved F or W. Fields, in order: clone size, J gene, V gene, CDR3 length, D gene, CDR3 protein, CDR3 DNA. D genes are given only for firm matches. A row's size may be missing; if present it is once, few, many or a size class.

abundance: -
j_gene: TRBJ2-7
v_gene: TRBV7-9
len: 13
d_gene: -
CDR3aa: CASSLVEGGEQYF
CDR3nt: TGTGCCAGCAGCTTAGTAGAAGGGGGCGAGCAGTACTTC

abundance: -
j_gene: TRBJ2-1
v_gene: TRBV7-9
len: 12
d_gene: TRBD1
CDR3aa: CASSSDRDEQFF
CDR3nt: TGTGCCAGCAGCTCGGACAGGGATGAGCAGTTCTTC

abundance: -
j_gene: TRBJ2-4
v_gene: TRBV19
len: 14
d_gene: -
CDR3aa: CASSIRQVQNIQYF
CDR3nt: TGTGCCAGTAGTATACGGCAGGTCCAAAACATTCAGTACTTC

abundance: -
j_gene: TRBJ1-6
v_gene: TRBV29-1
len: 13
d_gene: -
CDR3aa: CSVRAGDNSPLHF
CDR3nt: TGCAGCGTTAGGGCGGGGGATAATTCACCCCTCCACTTT

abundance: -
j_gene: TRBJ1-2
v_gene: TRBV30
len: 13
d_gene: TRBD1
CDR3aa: CAWRRQGLYGYTF
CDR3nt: TGTGCCTGGAGGAGACAGGGGCTCTATGGCTACACCTTC

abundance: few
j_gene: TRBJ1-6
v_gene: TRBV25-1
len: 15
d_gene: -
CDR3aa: CASSGKDTINSPLHF
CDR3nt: TGTGCCAGCAGTGGGAAAGACACAATTAATTCACCCCTCCACTTT

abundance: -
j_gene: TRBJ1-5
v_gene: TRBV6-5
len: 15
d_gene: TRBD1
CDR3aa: CASSQDRGLNQPQHF
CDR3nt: TGTGCCAGCAGCCAGGACAGGGGGCTTAATCAGCCCCAGCATTTT

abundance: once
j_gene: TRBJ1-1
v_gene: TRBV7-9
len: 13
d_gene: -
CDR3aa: CASSFNSPHEAFF
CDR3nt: TGTGCCAGCAGCTTTAACAGTCCCCATGAAGCTTTCTTT

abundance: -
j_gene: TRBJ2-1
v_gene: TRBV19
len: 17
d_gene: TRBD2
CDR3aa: CASSIVGLAGVYNEQFF
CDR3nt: TGTGCCAGTAGTATCGTTGGGCTAGCGGGAGTGTACAATGAGCAGTTCTTC

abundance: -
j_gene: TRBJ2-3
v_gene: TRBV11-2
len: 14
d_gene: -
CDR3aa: CASSLDTGKDTQYF
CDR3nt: TGTGCCAGCAGCTTAGATACAGGGAAAGACACGCAGTATTTT

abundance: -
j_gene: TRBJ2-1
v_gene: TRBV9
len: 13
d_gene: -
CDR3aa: CASSVGRLGEQFF
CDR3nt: TGTGCCAGCAGCGTAGGGAGACTCGGTGAGCAGTTCTTC

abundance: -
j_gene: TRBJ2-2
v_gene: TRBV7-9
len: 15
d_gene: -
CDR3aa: CASSLVVANTGELFF
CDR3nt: TGTGCCAGCAGCTTAGTAGTAGCGAACACCGGGGAGCTGTTTTTT

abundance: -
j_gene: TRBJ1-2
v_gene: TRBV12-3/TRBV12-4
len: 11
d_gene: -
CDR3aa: CASSATYGYTF
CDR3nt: TGTGCCAGCAGTGCTACCTATGGCTACACCTTC

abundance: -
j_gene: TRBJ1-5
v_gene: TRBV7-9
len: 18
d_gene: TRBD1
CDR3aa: CASSRFYPGTGANQPQHF
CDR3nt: TGTGCCAGCAGCCGATTCTATCCCGGGACAGGGGCAAATCAGCCCCAGCATTTT

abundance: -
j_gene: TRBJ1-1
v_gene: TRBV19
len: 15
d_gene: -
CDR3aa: CASNKPAGANTEAFF
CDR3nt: TGTGCCTCGAACAAACCCGCAGGGGCGAACACTGAAGCTTTCTTT

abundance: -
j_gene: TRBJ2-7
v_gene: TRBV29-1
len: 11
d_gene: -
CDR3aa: CSVGQTYEQYF
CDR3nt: TGCAGCGTTGGGCAGACCTACGAGCAGTACTTC

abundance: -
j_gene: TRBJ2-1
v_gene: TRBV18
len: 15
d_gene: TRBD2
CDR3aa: CASSPMAGVDNEQFF
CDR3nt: TGTGCCAGCTCACCAATGGCGGGAGTGGACAATGAGCAGTTCTTC

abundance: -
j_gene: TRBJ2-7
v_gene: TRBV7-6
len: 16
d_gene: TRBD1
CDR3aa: CASSLVLDRITYEQYF
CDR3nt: TGTGCCAGCAGCTTAGTCTTGGACAGGATAACCTACGAGCAGTACTTC

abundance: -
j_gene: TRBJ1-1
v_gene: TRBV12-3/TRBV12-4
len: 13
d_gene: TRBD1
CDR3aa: CASSVTQGALAFF
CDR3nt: TGTGCCAGCAGTGTAACTCAGGGGGCGCTAGCTTTCTTT

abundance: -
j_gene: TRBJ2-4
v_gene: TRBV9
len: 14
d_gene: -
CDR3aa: CASSVGGAKNIQYF
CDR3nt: TGTGCCAGCAGCGTCGGGGGTGCCAAAAACATTCAGTACTTC

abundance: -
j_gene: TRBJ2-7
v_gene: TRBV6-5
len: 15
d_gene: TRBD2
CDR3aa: CASRPSTSASYEQYF
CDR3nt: TGTGCCAGCAGGCCGTCGACTAGCGCATCCTACGAGCAGTACTTC

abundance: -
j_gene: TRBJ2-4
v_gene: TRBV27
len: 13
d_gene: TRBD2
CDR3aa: CASSLALANIQYF
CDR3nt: TGTGCCAGCAGTTTAGCACTAGCGAACATTCAGTACTTC